This T cell receptor beta chain derives from a study of regulatory T cells in long-lasting Graves disease. Sequencing libraries for TCR beta were prepared with iRepertoire HTBI primers and Arm-PCR of CDR3 regions. TCRdb fed the multiplex PCR reads into MiXCR, producing one record per CDR3 protein. The sample has 440,000 or so distinct CDR3 sequences, about 15% seen once; the top ten hold approximately 15%. Trimming took off 1 base at V and 3 bases at J, with 13 bases between the two ends. Per germline, CDR1 SGHAT and CDR2 FQDESV (reference sequence). The CDR3 spans 15 residues. Noted time point: newly diagnosed GD, antithyroid drugs for less than 3 months. PBMC-derived RNA was used for the TCR library. Many counts were recorded for this clonotype. The same data also went into a second study, on T cells in Graves' hyperthyroidism and ophthalmopathy. From that report: The study enrolled patients aged 18 to 65 with newly diagnosed hyperthyroidism of under 2 months' duration.

Sequencing used peripheral blood mononuclear cells (PBMCs), obtained at new diagnosis, from a patient treated with antithyroid drugs. This sequence originates from a woman in her thirties with Graves disease. This sequence joins TRBV11-1 and TRBJ2-7, with D tentatively TRBD2 (5 bases). CDR3 in amino acids: CASSLVLAAVYEQYF. CDR3 in DNA: TGTGCCAGCAGCTTAGTTCTAGCAGCAGTCTACGAGCAGTACTTC.